This entry lists 7 T cell receptor beta chains sequenced from one sample in a study of cytotoxic CD8 clonotypes in ibrutinib-treated CLL. Method: immunoSEQ multiplex PCR; TCRdb's copy keeps in-frame clones and lacks some. The sample has over 150,000 clones, about 72% seen once; the top ten hold around an eighth. The specimen comprised PBMCs, sampled after 24 months of ibrutinib treatment. The origin of the receptors is a human donor with chronic lymphocytic leukemia.

The chain has TRBV7-2 and TRBJ2-7; D call uncertain. CDR3 length: 14 amino acids. V was trimmed by 0 bases and J by 0 bases, leaving 6 bases between them. In germline, CDR1 is SGHTA, CDR2 FQGNSA. The CDR3 region has the DNA TGTGCCAGCAGCTTAGCGGCAGACTCCTACGAGCAGTACTTC. Residues: CASSLAADSYEQYF.

This clone was counted only a few times. The chain employs TRBV7-9 and TRBJ2-7; unclear D gene. In germline, CDR1 is SEHNR, CDR2 FQNEAQ (reference sequence). The CDR3 runs to 13 residues. V was cut by 4 bases and J by 4 bases, with 11 bases left in between. The CDR3 coding sequence is TGTGCCAGCAGCTCGACTGCCCGGTACGAGCAGTACTTC. It codes for CASSSTARYEQYF.

The V call is TRBV5-4, the J call TRBJ2-7; 12 positions match TRBD2. The germline gives CDR1 SGHNT, CDR2 YYREEE (reference sequence). V lost 0 bases, J lost 2 bases, and 3 bases stayed unmatched. The CDR3 runs 16 residues. The CDR3 DNA is TGTGCCAGCAGCTTGGACCTAGCGGGAGGGACCTACGAGCAGTACTTC. This translates into CASSLDLAGGTYEQYF.

The V and J genes are TRBV4-1 and TRBJ2-3; TRBD2 aligns across 8 bases. The germline V gene has CDR1 MGHRA and CDR2 YSYEKL. The CDR3 spans 15 residues. V was pared by 4 bases and J by 8 bases, with 11 bases of the junction left unmatched. CDR3 loop: CASSPRAAGEGTQYF. The CDR3 nucleotides read TGCGCCAGCAGCCCTCGTGCAGCGGGAGAAGGTACGCAGTATTTT.

A note on this clone: Within the sample, other DNA sequences also encode this same CDR3. The chain combines TRBV5-1 with TRBJ2-3; D gene ambiguous. This CDR3 has 14 residues. V was shortened by 0 bases and J by 2 bases, with 7 bases between the two germline ends. The germline V gene has CDR1 SGHRS and CDR2 YFSETQ. CDR3 sequence: CASSLDLSTDTQYF. DNA for the CDR3: TGCGCCAGCAGCTTGGACCTTTCCACAGATACGCAGTATTTT.

This chain links TRBV5-4 with TRBJ2-3; 10 bases fit TRBD1. CDR1 is SGHNT and CDR2 is YYREEE in the germline V gene (reference sequence). The CDR3 consists of 15 residues. The V and J ends lost 2 bases and 3 bases, in that order; junction bases with no gene match: 3. The CDR3 coding sequence is TGTGCCAGCAGCTTCAGGGACAGGGGTACAGATACGCAGTATTTT. Protein: CASSFRDRGTDTQYF.

This rearrangement joins TRBV6-5 to TRBJ2-7, with 12 bases fitting TRBD1. The germline V gene has CDR1 MNHEY and CDR2 SVGAGI. This CDR3 comprises 15 residues. V gave up 7 bases and J gave up 5 bases; unmatched junction bases: 9. CDR3 nucleotides: TGTGCCAGCACGAGAGGGACAGGGGGCATCGACGAGCAGTACTTC. This gives the protein CASTRGTGGIDEQYF.